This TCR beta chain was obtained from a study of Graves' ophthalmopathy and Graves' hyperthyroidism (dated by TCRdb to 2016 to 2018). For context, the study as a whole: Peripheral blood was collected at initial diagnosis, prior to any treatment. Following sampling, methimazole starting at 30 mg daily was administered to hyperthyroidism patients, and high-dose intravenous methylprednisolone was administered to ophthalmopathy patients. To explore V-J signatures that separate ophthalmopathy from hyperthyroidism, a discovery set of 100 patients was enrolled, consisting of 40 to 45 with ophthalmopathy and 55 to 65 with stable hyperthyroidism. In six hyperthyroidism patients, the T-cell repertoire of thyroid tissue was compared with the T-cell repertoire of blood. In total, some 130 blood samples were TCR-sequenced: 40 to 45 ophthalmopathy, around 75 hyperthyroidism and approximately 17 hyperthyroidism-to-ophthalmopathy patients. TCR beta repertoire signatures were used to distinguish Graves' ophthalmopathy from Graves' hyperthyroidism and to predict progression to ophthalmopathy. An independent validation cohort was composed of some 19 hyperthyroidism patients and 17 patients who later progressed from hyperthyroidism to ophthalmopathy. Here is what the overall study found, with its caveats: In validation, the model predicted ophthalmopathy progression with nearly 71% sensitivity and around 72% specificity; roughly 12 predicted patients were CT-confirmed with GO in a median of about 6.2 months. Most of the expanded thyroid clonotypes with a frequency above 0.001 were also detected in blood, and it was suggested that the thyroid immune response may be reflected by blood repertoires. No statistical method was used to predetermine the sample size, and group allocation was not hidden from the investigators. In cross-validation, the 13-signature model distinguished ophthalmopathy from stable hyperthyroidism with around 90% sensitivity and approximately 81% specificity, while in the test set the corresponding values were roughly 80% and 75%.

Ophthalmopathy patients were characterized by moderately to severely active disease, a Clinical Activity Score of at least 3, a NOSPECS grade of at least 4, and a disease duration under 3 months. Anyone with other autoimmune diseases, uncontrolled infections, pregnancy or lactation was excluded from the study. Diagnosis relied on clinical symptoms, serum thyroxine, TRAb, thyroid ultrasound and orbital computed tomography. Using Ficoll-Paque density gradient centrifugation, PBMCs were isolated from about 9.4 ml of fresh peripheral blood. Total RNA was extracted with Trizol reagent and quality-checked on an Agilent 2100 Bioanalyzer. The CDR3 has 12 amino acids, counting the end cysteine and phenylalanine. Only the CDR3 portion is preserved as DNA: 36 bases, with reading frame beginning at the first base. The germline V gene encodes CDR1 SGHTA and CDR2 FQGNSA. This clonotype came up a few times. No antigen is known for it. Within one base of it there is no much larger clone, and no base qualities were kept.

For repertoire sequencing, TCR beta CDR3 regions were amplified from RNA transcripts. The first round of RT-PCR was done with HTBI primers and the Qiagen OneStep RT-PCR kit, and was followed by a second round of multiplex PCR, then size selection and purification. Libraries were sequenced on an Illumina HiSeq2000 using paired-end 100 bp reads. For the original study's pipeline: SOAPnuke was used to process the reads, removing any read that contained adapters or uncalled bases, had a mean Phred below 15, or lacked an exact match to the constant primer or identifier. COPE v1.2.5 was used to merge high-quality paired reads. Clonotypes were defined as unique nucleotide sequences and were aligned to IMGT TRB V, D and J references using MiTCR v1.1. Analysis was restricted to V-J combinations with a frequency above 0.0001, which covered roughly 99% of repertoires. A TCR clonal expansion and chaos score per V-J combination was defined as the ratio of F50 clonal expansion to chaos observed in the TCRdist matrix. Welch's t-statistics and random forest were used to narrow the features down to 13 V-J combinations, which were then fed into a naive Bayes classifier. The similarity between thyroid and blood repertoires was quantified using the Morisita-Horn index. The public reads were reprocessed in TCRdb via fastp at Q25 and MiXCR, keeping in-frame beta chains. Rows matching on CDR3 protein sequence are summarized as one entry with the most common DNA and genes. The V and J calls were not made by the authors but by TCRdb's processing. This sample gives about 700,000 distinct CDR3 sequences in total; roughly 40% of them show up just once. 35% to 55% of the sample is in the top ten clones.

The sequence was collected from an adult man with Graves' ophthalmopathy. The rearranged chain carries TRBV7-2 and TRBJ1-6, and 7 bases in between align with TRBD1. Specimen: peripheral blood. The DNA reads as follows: TGTGCTAGCGACAGGGACGGCTCACCCCTCCACTTT. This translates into CASDRDGSPLHF. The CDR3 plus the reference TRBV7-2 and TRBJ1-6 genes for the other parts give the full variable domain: GAGVSQSPSNKVTEKGKDVELRCDPISGHTALYWYRQSLGQGLEFLIYFQGNSAPDKSGLPSDRFSAERTGGSVSTLTIQRTQQEDSAVYLCASDRDGSPLHFGNGTRLTVT.